This TCR beta chain was observed in a study of OX40 agonist ivuxolimab in advanced cancers. Study in general: The study treated patients with ivuxolimab, an agonistic anti-OX40 (CD134) antibody.

The J segment lost 6 bases and the V segment lost 4 bases, leaving 2 bases of the junction unmatched. From germline, CDR1 is SGHTA and CDR2 FQGNSA. The CDR3 runs 13 residues. The data were produced by immunoSEQ multiplex PCR, yet TCRdb's version contains in-frame clones alone and is incomplete. The sample shows tens of thousands of clones, less than 85% of them seen only once. This clonotype originated in an adult with an advanced solid tumor such as melanoma, head and neck, liver or kidney cancer. The sample in question was CD4+ or CD8+ T cells sorted from blood, obtained in a trial of the OX40 agonist ivuxolimab. V usage is TRBV7-2 and J usage is TRBJ2-2, with 7 bases aligning to TRBD1. DNA of the CDR3: TGTGCCAGCAGCTCGCAGGGGGCCGGGGAGCTGTTTTTT. It is translated as CASSSQGAGELFF.